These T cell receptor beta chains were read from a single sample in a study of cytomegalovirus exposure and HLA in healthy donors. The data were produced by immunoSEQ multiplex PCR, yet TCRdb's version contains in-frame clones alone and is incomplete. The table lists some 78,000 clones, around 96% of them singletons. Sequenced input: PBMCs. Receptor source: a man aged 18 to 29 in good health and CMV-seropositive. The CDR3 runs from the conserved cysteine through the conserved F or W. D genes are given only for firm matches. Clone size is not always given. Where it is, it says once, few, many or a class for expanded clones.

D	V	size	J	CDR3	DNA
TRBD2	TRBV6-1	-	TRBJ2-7	CASMALAGGYEQYF	TGTGCCAGCATGGCTCTAGCGGGAGGCTACGAGCAGTACTTC
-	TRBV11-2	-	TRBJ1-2	CASSLVIAGGYGYTF	TGTGCCAGCAGCTTAGTAATCGCAGGAGGGTATGGCTACACCTTC
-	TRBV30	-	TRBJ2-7	CAWSDGSSYEQYF	TGTGCCTGGAGTGACGGGAGCTCCTACGAGCAGTACTTC
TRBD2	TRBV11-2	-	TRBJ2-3	CASSLAGGSTDTQYF	TGTGCCAGCAGCTTGGCGGGAGGAAGCACAGATACGCAGTATTTT
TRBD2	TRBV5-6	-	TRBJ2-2	CASSPIVGLAGNTGELFF	TGTGCCAGCAGCCCAATAGTTGGACTAGCGGGTAACACCGGGGAGCTGTTTTTT
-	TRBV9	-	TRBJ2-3	CASSSFTDTQYF	TGTGCCAGCAGCTCTTTCACAGATACGCAGTATTTT
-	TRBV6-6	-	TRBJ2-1	CASSYSAGISYNEQFF	TGTGCCAGCAGTTACTCGGCGGGAATCTCCTACAATGAGCAGTTCTTC
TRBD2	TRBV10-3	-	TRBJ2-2	CAISEASGDTGELFF	TGTGCCATCAGTGAGGCTAGCGGAGACACCGGGGAGCTGTTTTTT
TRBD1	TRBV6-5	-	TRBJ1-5	CASSTGQGGNQPQHF	TGTGCCAGCAGTACTGGACAGGGTGGCAATCAGCCCCAGCATTTT
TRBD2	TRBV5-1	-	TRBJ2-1	CASSLAGSGGLEQFF	TGCGCCAGCAGCTTGGCCGGGTCGGGGGGATTGGAGCAGTTCTTC
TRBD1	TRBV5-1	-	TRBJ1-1	CASRYDAQGASEAFF	TGCGCCAGCAGGTATGACGCTCAGGGGGCTTCTGAAGCTTTCTTT
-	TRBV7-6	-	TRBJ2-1	CASSFLGTSYNEQFF	TGTGCCAGCAGCTTCCTAGGGACTTCATACAATGAGCAGTTCTTC
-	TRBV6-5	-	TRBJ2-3	CASRLLETQYF	TGTGCCAGCAGGTTACTAGAGACGCAGTATTTT
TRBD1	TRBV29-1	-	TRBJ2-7	CSVEEGDRGNYEQYF	TGCAGCGTTGAAGAGGGTGACAGGGGCAACTACGAGCAGTACTTC
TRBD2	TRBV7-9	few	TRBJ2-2	CASSYRLAGGTGELFF	TGTGCCAGCAGCTACCGACTAGCGGGAGGCACCGGGGAGCTGTTTTTT
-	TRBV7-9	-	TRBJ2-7	CASSLFAYEQYF	TGTGCCAGCAGCTTATTCGCCTACGAGCAGTACTTC
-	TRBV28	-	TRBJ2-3	CASLEGAGTDTQYF	TGTGCCAGCCTGGAGGGAGCGGGCACAGATACGCAGTATTTT
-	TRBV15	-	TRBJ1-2	CATSRVGAGNYGYTF	TGTGCCACCAGCAGAGTTGGGGCAGGGAACTATGGCTACACCTTC
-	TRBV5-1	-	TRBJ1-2	CASSLVLSGRGSGYTF	TGCGCCAGCAGCTTGGTCCTGTCAGGGCGAGGTTCTGGCTACACCTTC
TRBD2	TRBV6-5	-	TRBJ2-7	CASSASSGSFYEQYF	TGTGCCAGCAGTGCCTCTAGCGGGAGCTTCTACGAGCAGTACTTC
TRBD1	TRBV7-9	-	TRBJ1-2	CASREQGAPTF	TGTGCCAGCAGGGAACAGGGGGCCCCCACCTTC
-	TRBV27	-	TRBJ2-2	CASSIIQGTAGELFF	TGTGCCAGCAGTATTATACAGGGTACCGCCGGGGAGCTGTTTTTT
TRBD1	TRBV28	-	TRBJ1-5	CASSEQGARYQPQHF	TGTGCCAGCAGTGAACAGGGGGCGAGGTATCAGCCCCAGCATTTT